Sequencing of this T cell receptor (beta chain) was carried out in a study of shared clonotypes between healthy human individuals. Study information: Donors had three CD4 naive, three CD4 memory, two CD8 naive and one CD8 memory plate apiece.

About this clone: What it binds is not known.

Per germline, CDR1 SEHNR and CDR2 FQNEAQ (reference sequence). V lost 5 bases to trimming and J lost 5 bases; unmatched junction nucleotides: 7. The CDR3 length is 15 residues. CD8 cells classed as naive were CD45RO-negative and positively selected for CCR7, excluding terminally differentiated effector memory CD45RA+ cells. Libraries were prepared by immunoSEQ multiplex PCR; TCRdb keeps only in-frame clonotypes and omits some of them. The sample records some 2 million clones, approximately 94% being singletons. Overall study results and limits: The four-donor shared clonotypes exceeded non-shared clonotypes in generation probability, with non-shared ones scoring lower. Clonotype sharing among donors likely depends on sequencing depth.

The V call is TRBV7-9, the J call TRBJ2-5; TRBD2 matches at 11 bases. The receptor was isolated from a man younger than 35 in good health. Sequenced: naive CD8+ T cells sorted from blood. CDR3 bases: TGTGCCAGCAGCCCAGTTAGCGGGGGGGAGGAGACCCAGTACTTC. Amino acids: CASSPVSGGEETQYF. Combining the CDR3 with reference TRBV7-9 and TRBJ2-5 gives the whole variable domain DTGVSQNPRHKITKRGQNVTFRCDPISEHNRLYWYRQTLGQGPEFLTYFQNEAQLEKSRLLSDRFSAERPKGSFSTLEIQRTEQGDSAMYLCASSPVSGGEETQYFGPGTRLLVL.